What follows are 25 T cell receptor beta chains derived from one specimen sequenced in a study of shared clonotypes between healthy human individuals. Method: immunoSEQ multiplex PCR; TCRdb's copy keeps in-frame clones and lacks some. The sample lists a few million clones, approximately 93% occurring once. Sequencing was performed on naive CD4+ T cells from PBMCs. Regarding subset: CD45RA+ positively selected. The receptors here all came from a man aged 18 to 35 in good health. Some clones in this sample may be carry-over from other donors' samples.

The chain is built from TRBV4-2 and TRBJ2-3; TRBD2 matches at 10 bases. The ends lost 0 bases at V and 5 bases at J; junction bases unmatched: 2. Germline V gene sequence: CDR1 LGHNA, CDR2 YNFKEQ. This CDR3 spans 15 amino acids. The CDR3 nucleotides read TGTGCCAGCAGCCAAGACCCTAGCGGGAGAGATACGCAGTATTTT. Translated: CASSQDPSGRDTQYF.

The J gene is TRBJ2-7, the V gene TRBV5-3; D is perhaps TRBD2 (6 bases). TRBV5-3 is known as an ORF, though its function is uncertain. The V end lost 10 bases, the J end lost 5 bases, and 16 bases lay between the germline ends. The CDR3 is 12 residues long. DNA for the CDR3: TGTGCCCGTGTCCGGGGGAGCGACGAGCAGTACTTC. The encoded protein is CARVRGSDEQYF.

This chain connects TRBV19 to TRBJ1-3; D call uncertain. The germline V gene encodes CDR1 LNHDA and CDR2 SQIVND (reference sequence). The CDR3 totals 14 residues. V was trimmed by 9 bases and J by 4 bases, leaving 16 bases between them. The CDR3 DNA reads as TGTGCCAGCAAACCCCCCCGATTGGGAAACACCATATATTTT. Translated: CASKPPRLGNTIYF. Drawing the rest from reference TRBV19 and TRBJ1-3, the complete variable domain is DGGITQSPKYLFRKEGQNVTLSCEQNLNHDAMYWYRQDPGQGLRLIYYSQIVNDFQKGDIAEGYSVSREKKESFPLTVTSAQKNPTAFYLCASKPPRLGNTIYFGEGSWLTVV.

The chain carries TRBV28 and TRBJ1-5; no reliable D call. V lost 1 base to trimming and J lost 3 bases, with 7 bases between them. The CDR3 consists of 14 residues. The germline CDR1 and CDR2 sequences are MDHEN and SYDVKM. The CDR3 sequence: CASSLSWTNQPQHF. The CDR3 bases are TGTGCCAGCAGTTTATCCTGGACCAATCAGCCCCAGCATTTT.

The genes are TRBV11-2 and TRBJ2-1; 11 bases are shared with TRBD2. Losses at the gene ends were 5 bases for V and 7 bases for J; bases not matched to a gene: 10. The CDR3 consists of 16 residues. Looked up from germline, CDR1 is SGHAT and CDR2 is FQNNGV. Written as DNA, the CDR3 is TGTGCCAGCAGCCCGATTAGCGGGAGGGCCTCGAATGAGCAGTTCTTC. Encoded protein: CASSPISGRASNEQFF.

Comments on this clone: The same CDR3 is also encoded by other DNA sequences in this sample. The rearrangement uses TRBV7-9 and TRBJ2-3; TRBD2 aligns across 9 bases. The CDR3 sequence is 15 residues long. Trimming took 2 bases from V and 3 from J; bases not matched to a gene: 3. Germline V CDR1 and CDR2: SEHNR, FQNEAQ (reference sequence). The CDR3 protein is CASSLIAGGTDTQYF. The CDR3 region has the DNA TGTGCCAGCAGCTTAATCGCGGGAGGGACAGATACGCAGTATTTT. Using reference TRBV7-9 and TRBJ2-3 for the parts outside the CDR3, the full variable domain is DTGVSQNPRHKITKRGQNVTFRCDPISEHNRLYWYRQTLGQGPEFLTYFQNEAQLEKSRLLSDRFSAERPKGSFSTLEIQRTEQGDSAMYLCASSLIAGGTDTQYFGPGTRLTVL.

V usage is TRBV28 and J usage is TRBJ1-4; D is possibly TRBD1 (5 bases). The CDR3 loop spans 17 amino acids. Trimming left V 5 bases short and J 11 bases short, with 27 bases between. Germline-derived CDR1 and CDR2 are MDHEN and SYDVKM. The CDR3, as DNA: TGTGCCAGCAGTCCAAAAAGGAGCCCGGGACCGCCGATCAAACTGTTTTTT. Residues: CASSPKRSPGPPIKLFF.

The chain combines TRBV6-1 with TRBJ2-7; 7 bases align to TRBD1. From germline, CDR1 is MNHNS and CDR2 SASEGT. The CDR3 length is 15 residues. J was trimmed by 0 bases and V by 3 bases; bases with no gene match: 5. CDR3 DNA: TGTGCCAGCAGTGACTCTGGGACAGTCTCCTACGAGCAGTACTTC. Residues: CASSDSGTVSYEQYF.

The V call is TRBV27, the J call TRBJ2-3; 15 nucleotides agree with TRBD2. Germline trimming cut 6 bases from V and 0 bases from J; bases unmatched to any gene: 7. This CDR3 is built from 18 residues. Looked up from germline, CDR1 is MNHEY and CDR2 is SMNVEV (reference sequence). Here the CDR3 reads CASSRGLAGGISTDTQYF. The CDR3 bases are TGTGCCAGCAGCCGGGGACTAGCGGGAGGAATTAGCACAGATACGCAGTATTTT.

This chain uses TRBV18 with TRBJ2-2; D is possibly TRBD1 (6 bases). V was cut by 6 bases and J by 1 base, with 12 bases left in between. The CDR3 is made up of 15 amino acids. The germline gives CDR1 KGHSH, CDR2 LQKENI. The CDR3 DNA reads TGTGCCAGCTCCCTGGGGGCTTGGAACACCGGGGAGCTGTTTTTT. Translating it yields CASSLGAWNTGELFF.

This chain joins TRBV4-1 and TRBJ2-1; 10 bases fit TRBD2. This CDR3 is built from 18 residues. Germline V gene lookup returns CDR1 MGHRA and CDR2 YSYEKL. V was pared by 1 base and J by 5 bases, with 11 bases of the junction left unmatched. The CDR3 DNA sequence: TGCGCCAGCAGCCAAGGTCGGCCCGGACTAGCGGCGCACAATGAGCAGTTCTTC. Protein sequence: CASSQGRPGLAAHNEQFF.

The DNA of the CDR3 is TGTGCCAGCAGGCTAGGGACAGGGTCTTTATCGCAGTATTTT. Its protein product is CASRLGTGSLSQYF. This chain uses TRBV2 with TRBJ2-3; 9 bases align to TRBD1. Losses at the gene ends were 6 bases for V and 10 bases for J; bases not matched to a gene: 11. The germline CDR1 and CDR2 sequences are SNHLY and FYNNEI. This CDR3 has 14 residues.

The rearrangement joins TRBV4-1 to TRBJ2-3; D remains unclear. Looked up from germline, CDR1 is MGHRA and CDR2 is YSYEKL. This CDR3 has 15 residues. V lost 1 base, J lost 0 bases, and 8 bases lay in between. The CDR3 region has the DNA TGCGCCAGCAGCCAAGGAGGCGGTAGCACAGATACGCAGTATTTT. This translates into CASSQGGGSTDTQYF.

This sequence joins TRBV28 and TRBJ1-2, with a possible D match to TRBD1 (5 bases). Trimming took off 6 bases at V and 4 bases at J, with 15 bases between the two ends. The CDR3 sequence is 14 residues long. Germline-derived CDR1 and CDR2 are MDHEN and SYDVKM. CDR3 sequence (DNA): TGTGCCAGCAGGGAGCAGGGTTCCCTCTATGGCTACACCTTC. This gives the protein CASREQGSLYGYTF.

The chain couples TRBV9 to TRBJ2-1; the D is unclear. The CDR3 has 15 amino acids. V shed 0 bases and J shed 4 bases, with 11 bases lying between them. Germline V lookup: CDR1 SGDLS, CDR2 YYNGEE. The CDR3 nucleotides are TGTGCCAGCAGCGTAGCGAGTCCCGGATACAATGAGCAGTTCTTC. Its protein product is CASSVASPGYNEQFF.

The V and J genes are TRBV19 and TRBJ2-5; a possible D gene is TRBD2 (5 bases). The CDR3 contains 15 residues. Trimming took off 6 bases at V and 0 bases at J, with 14 bases between the two ends. Germline-derived CDR1 and CDR2 are LNHDA and SQIVND (reference sequence). In nucleotides, the CDR3 is TGTGCCAGTAGGCGGGCGCTTGGATACCAAGAGACCCAGTACTTC. It yields the protein CASRRALGYQETQYF. The full variable domain, rest sourced from reference TRBV19 and TRBJ2-5, is DGGITQSPKYLFRKEGQNVTLSCEQNLNHDAMYWYRQDPGQGLRLIYYSQIVNDFQKGDIAEGYSVSREKKESFPLTVTSAQKNPTAFYLCASRRALGYQETQYFGPGTRLLVL.

This chain connects TRBV29-1 to TRBJ2-7; D gene uncertain. The CDR3 covers 13 residues. V shed 4 bases and J shed 3 bases, with 13 bases lying between them. The germline gives CDR1 SQVTM, CDR2 ANQGSEA. This CDR3 reads CSVVESRIYEQYF. As DNA, the CDR3 is TGCAGCGTTGTAGAATCCCGTATCTACGAGCAGTACTTC.

CDR3 sequence: CASTLALMNTEAFF. CDR3 nucleotide sequence: TGTGCCAGCACCCTAGCCCTCATGAACACTGAAGCTTTCTTT. This chain connects TRBV28 to TRBJ1-1; no clear D. The ends were cut back, 7 bases at V and 0 bases at J, with 12 bases in the middle. This CDR3 region has 14 residues. From germline, CDR1 is MDHEN and CDR2 SYDVKM.

V usage is TRBV21-1 and J usage is TRBJ1-4. TRBV21-1 is recorded as a pseudogene. The CDR3 is 12 amino acids. The CDR3 spells CASGRSPEKLFF. The CDR3 nucleotides read TGTGCCAGCGGGAGGAGCCCTGAAAAACTGTTTTTT.

J is TRBJ2-5 and V is TRBV7-2; D possibly corresponds to TRBD2 (5 bases). V was trimmed by 4 bases and J by 5 bases, leaving 14 bases between them. The V gene's germline CDR1 is SGHTA and CDR2 FQGNSA. The CDR3 runs to 14 residues. For the CDR3, the DNA is TGTGCCAGCAGCTACACTCTAGCATATGAGACCCAGTACTTC. Amino acid sequence: CASSYTLAYETQYF.

This chain connects TRBV5-8 to TRBJ2-7, with 12 bases that match TRBD2. The CDR3 loop spans 15 amino acids. Germline CDR1 is SGHTS and CDR2 is YDEGEE. V dropped 4 bases and J dropped 4; count of bases not matched to a gene: 6. In DNA, the CDR3 is TGTGCCAGCAGCAGGAGGACTAGCGGGAAGTACGAGCAGTACTTC. It translates to CASSRRTSGKYEQYF.

Remarks on this clone: The sample carries other DNA sequences with the same CDR3. The V call is TRBV5-1, the J call TRBJ2-3, with 8 bases matching TRBD1. Germline CDR1 reads SGHRS; CDR2 reads YFSETQ. CDR3 length equals 14 residues. Trimming removed 4 bases from V and 3 bases from J; junction bases left unmatched: 4. DNA of the CDR3: TGCGCCAGCAGCCTGGGACAGGTTACAGATACGCAGTATTTT. Translated: CASSLGQVTDTQYF.

The chain joins TRBV2 to TRBJ2-3, with 9 bases fitting TRBD2. Unmatched junction bases numbered 8, after V lost 6 bases and J lost 4 bases. CDR3 length: 15 residues. Looked up from germline, CDR1 is SNHLY and CDR2 is FYNNEI. In nucleotides, the CDR3 is TGTGCCAGCAGGCTATTAGCGGGAGCCTCAGATACGCAGTATTTT. This gives the protein CASRLLAGASDTQYF.

The rearrangement links TRBV18 to TRBJ1-3; 7 bases line up with TRBD1. V gave up 3 bases and J gave up 2 bases; unmatched junction bases: 7. The germline gives CDR1 KGHSH, CDR2 LQKENI. The CDR3 runs 16 residues. CDR3: CASSPDREVTGNTIYF. In nucleotides, the CDR3 is TGTGCCAGCTCACCCGACAGGGAGGTTACTGGAAACACCATATATTTT.

The chain combines TRBV6-1 with TRBJ2-7, with D unclear. The CDR3 runs 12 residues. V lost 4 bases and J lost 4, with 8 bases in between. Germline V lookup: CDR1 MNHNS, CDR2 SASEGT. Here the CDR3 DNA reads TGTGCCAGCAGTGCCGTATATTACGAGCAGTACTTC. Its translation: CASSAVYYEQYF.